These 5 T cell receptor beta chains share one sample of origin, sequenced in a study of T cells in Graves' hyperthyroidism and ophthalmopathy. Amplified TCR beta CDR3 regions came from RNA transcripts. A set of HTBI primers served as the primers for a first-round RT-PCR of the TCR CDR3. TCRdb fed the multiplex PCR reads into MiXCR, producing one record per CDR3 protein. The sample has roughly 530,000 distinct CDR3 sequences; 17% are singletons. Sequenced material: blood. These receptors all stem from a young woman with Graves' ophthalmopathy.

The table lists this clonotype with a few counts. J is TRBJ1-6 and V is TRBV13; 10 bases agree with TRBD1. Per the germline V gene, CDR1 is PRHDT and CDR2 is FYEKMQ (reference sequence). The CDR3 is 16 amino acids. V shed 5 bases and J 10 bases; nucleotides not matched to a gene: 11. This chain's CDR3 is CASSELSGQGDSPLHF. CDR3 in DNA: TGTGCCAGCAGCGAGTTGAGTGGACAGGGGGACTCACCCCTCCACTTT.

This clonotype was recorded at least ten times. The genes are TRBV28 and TRBJ2-7; the match to TRBD1 covers 8 bases. CDR1 is MDHEN and CDR2 is SYDVKM in the germline V gene. V lost 6 bases to trimming and J lost 3 bases; unmatched junction nucleotides: 4. CDR3 length equals 13 residues. The CDR3 spells CASRRTGFYEQYF. The CDR3 DNA reads as TGTGCCAGCAGGAGGACAGGGTTCTACGAGCAGTACTTC.

This clonotype was detected a few times. This chain links TRBV6-2 or TRBV6-3 with TRBJ1-5; D is unclear. Germline loops: CDR1 MNHEY, CDR2 SVGEGT. The CDR3 is 14 residues long. Trimming cost V 7 bases and J 2 bases, with 12 bases left between them. The DNA of the CDR3 is TGTGCCAGCAAATCTTTTGGGGGCAATCAGCCCCAGCATTTT. Encoded protein: CASKSFGGNQPQHF.

This clonotype appeared a few times. The chain links TRBV6-1 to TRBJ2-3, with TRBD2 identical over 9 bases. The trim removed 6 bases at V and 4 bases at J, leaving 17 bases unmatched. Germline V gene lookup returns CDR1 MNHNS and CDR2 SASEGT. This CDR3 spans 18 amino acids. The CDR3 loop is CASSFKGFGSGSSDTQYF. In DNA, the CDR3 is TGTGCCAGCAGCTTCAAAGGGTTTGGTAGCGGGAGTTCAGATACGCAGTATTTT.

The V gene is TRBV5-5, the J gene TRBJ2-1; 10 bases match TRBD1. This CDR3 contains 16 residues. Germline V CDR1 and CDR2: SGHKS, YYEKEE (reference sequence). V trimming: 0 bases; J trimming: 3 bases; junction bases outside the gene matches: 3. In DNA, the CDR3 is TGTGCCAGCAGCTTGGAGGACAGGGGGTTCTACAATGAGCAGTTCTTC. Amino acids: CASSLEDRGFYNEQFF.